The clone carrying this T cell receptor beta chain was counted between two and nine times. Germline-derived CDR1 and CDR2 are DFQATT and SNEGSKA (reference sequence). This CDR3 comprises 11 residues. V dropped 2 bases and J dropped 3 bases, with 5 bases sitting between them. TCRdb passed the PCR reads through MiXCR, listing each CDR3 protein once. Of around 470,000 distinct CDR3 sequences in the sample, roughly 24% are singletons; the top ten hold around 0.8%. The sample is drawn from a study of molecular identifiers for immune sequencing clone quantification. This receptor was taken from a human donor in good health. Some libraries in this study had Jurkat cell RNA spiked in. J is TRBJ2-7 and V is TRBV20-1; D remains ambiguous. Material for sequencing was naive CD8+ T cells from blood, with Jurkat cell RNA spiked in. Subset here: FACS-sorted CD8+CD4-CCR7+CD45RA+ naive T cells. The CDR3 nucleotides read TGCAGTGCTAGACCTGACTACGAGCAGTACTTC. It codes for CSARPDYEQYF.